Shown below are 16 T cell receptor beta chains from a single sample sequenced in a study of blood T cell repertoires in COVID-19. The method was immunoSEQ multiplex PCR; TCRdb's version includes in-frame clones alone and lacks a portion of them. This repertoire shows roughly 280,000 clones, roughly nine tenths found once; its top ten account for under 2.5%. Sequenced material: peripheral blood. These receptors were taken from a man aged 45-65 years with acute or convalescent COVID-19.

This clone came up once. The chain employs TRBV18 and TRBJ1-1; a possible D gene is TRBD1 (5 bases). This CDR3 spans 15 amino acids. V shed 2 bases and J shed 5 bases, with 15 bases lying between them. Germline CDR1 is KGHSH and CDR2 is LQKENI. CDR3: CASSPVLTRGTEAFF. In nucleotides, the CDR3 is TGTGCCAGCTCACCAGTCCTGACGCGGGGGACTGAAGCTTTCTTT.

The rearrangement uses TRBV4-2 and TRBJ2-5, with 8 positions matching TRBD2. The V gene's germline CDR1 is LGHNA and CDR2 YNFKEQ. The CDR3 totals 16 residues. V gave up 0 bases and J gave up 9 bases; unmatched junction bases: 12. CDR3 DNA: TGTGCCAGCAGCCAAGATGGTGGCGGGGGGCCCCAGTCCCAGTACTTC. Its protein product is CASSQDGGGGPQSQYF.

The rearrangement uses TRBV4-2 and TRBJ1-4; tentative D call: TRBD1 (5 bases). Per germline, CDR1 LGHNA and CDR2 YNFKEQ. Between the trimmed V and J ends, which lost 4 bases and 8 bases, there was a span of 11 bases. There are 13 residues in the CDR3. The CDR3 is CASSPQGLEKLFF. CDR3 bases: TGTGCCAGCAGCCCTCAGGGACTGGAAAAACTGTTTTTT.

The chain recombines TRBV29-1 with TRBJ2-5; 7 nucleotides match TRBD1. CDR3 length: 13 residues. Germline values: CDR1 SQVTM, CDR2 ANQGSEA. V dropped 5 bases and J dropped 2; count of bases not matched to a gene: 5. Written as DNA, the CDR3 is TGCAGCGTTCCCGGGACAGAACAAGAGACCCAGTACTTC. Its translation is CSVPGTEQETQYF.

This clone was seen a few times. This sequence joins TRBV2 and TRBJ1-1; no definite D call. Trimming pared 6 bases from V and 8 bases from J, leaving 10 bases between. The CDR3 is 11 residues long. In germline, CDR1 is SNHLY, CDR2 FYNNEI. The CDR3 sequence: CASSDFREAFF. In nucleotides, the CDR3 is TGTGCCAGCAGCGATTTCAGGGAAGCTTTCTTT.

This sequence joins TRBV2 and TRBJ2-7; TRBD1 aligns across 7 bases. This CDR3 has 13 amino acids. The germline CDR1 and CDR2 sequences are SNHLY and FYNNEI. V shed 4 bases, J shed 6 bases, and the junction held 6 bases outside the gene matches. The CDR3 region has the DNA TGTGCCAGCAGTGGAAATACAGGGGCCGAGCAGTACTTC. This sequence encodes CASSGNTGAEQYF.

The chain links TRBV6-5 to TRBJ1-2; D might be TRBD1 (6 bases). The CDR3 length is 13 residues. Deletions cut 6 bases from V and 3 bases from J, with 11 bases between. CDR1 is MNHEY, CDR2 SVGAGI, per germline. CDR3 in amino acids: CASSQGRYYGYTF. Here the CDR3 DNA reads TGTGCCAGCAGCCAGGGGCGGTACTATGGCTACACCTTC.

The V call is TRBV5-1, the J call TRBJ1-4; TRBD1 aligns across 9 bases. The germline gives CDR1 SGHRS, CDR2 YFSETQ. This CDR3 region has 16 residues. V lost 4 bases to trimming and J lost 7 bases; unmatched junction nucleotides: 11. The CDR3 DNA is TGCGCCAGCAGCCCGAACTTGTCGGGACAGGGTGAAAAACTGTTTTTT. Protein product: CASSPNLSGQGEKLFF.

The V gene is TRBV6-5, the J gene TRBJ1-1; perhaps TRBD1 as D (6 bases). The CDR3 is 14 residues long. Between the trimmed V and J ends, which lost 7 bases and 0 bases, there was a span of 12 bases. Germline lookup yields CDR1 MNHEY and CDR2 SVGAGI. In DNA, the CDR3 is TGTGCCAGCACACTAAGGGGGATGAACACTGAAGCTTTCTTT. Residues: CASTLRGMNTEAFF.

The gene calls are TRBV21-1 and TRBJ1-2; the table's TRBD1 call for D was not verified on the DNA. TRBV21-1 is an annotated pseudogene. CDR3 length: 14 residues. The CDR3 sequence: CASRPGTAVNGYTF. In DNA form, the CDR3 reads TGTGCCAGCAGGCCCGGGACAGCCGTTAATGGCTACACCTTC.

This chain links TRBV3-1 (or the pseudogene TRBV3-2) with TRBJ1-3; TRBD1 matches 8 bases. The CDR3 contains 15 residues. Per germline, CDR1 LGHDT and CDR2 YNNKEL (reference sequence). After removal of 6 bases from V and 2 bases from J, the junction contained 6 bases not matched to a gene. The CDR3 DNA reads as TGTGCCAGCAGTATTACAGGGGGGGCTGGAAACACCATATATTTT. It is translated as CASSITGGAGNTIYF.

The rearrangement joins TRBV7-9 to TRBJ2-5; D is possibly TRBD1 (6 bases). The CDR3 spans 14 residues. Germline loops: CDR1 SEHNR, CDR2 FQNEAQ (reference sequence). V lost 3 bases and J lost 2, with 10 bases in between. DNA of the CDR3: TGTGCCAGCAGCTTCACAGGGATACAAGAGACCCAGTACTTC. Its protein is CASSFTGIQETQYF.

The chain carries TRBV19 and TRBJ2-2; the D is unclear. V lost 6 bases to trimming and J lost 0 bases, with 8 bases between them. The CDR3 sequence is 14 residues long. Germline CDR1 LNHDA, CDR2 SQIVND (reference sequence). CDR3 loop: CASSSETNTGELFF. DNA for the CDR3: TGTGCCAGTAGCTCCGAGACGAACACCGGGGAGCTGTTTTTT.

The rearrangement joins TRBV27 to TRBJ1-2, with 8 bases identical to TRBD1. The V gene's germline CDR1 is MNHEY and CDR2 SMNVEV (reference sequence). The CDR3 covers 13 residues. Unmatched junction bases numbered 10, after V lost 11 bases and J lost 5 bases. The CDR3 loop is CASRDRLLYGYTF. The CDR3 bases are TGTGCCTCCCGGGACAGGTTACTTTATGGCTACACCTTC.

In nucleotides, the CDR3 is TGTGCCACCAGTGATCCACAGGGGGCGGGTAATGAGCAGTTCTTC. It yields the protein CATSDPQGAGNEQFF. This chain links TRBV24-1 with TRBJ2-1; 9 bases fit TRBD1. Germline V lookup: CDR1 KGHDR, CDR2 SFDVKD. CDR3 length equals 15 residues. The ends lost 3 bases at V and 7 bases at J; junction bases unmatched: 6.

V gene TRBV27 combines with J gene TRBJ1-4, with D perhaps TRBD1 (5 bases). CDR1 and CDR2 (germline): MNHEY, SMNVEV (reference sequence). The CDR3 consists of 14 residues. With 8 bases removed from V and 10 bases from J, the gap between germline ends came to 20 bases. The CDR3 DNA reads TGTGCCAGCTCACTGGGGCGGCCCGGGGGAAAACTGTTTTTT. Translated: CASSLGRPGGKLFF. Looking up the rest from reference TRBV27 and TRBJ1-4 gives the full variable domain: EAQVTQNPRYLITVTGKKLTVTCSQNMNHEYMSWYRQDPGLGLRQIYYSMNVEVTDKGDVPEGYKVSRKEKRNFPLILESPSPNQTSLYFCASSLGRPGGKLFFGSGTQLSVL.